Listed below are T cell receptor beta chains from one sample, sequenced in a study of beta chain features in type 1 diabetes. Using immunoSEQ multiplex PCR, the repertoire was profiled, and TCRdb retains in-frame clones only, with some absent. The table records about 330,000 clones, 9.5% to 11% of them present only once. Sequencing was carried out using naive CD4+ T cells from blood. The receptors were gathered from a woman aged 25 to 39 in good health. CDR3s include the opening cysteine and the closing phenylalanine or tryptophan. Fields, in order: V gene, clone size, J gene, D gene, CDR3 DNA, CDR3 protein. D genes are given only for firm matches. Not all rows give a size; the values are once, few, many and, for expanded clones, a class.

v_call: TRBV5-1
clone_size: .
j_call: TRBJ1-2
d_call: TRBD1
cdr3_nt: TGCGCCAGCAGCAACGGACAGGGCTTTGGCTACACCTTC
cdr3_aa: CASSNGQGFGYTF

v_call: TRBV18
clone_size: few
j_call: TRBJ1-2
d_call: .
cdr3_nt: TGTGCCAGCTCACCCGTCCAGTCGAGGGAATTAACGGGCTACACCTTC
cdr3_aa: CASSPVQSRELTGYTF

v_call: TRBV6-5
clone_size: .
j_call: TRBJ2-7
d_call: .
cdr3_nt: TGTGCCAGCAGTTATCGGGCAGGGGGACTCGGCGAGCAGTACTTC
cdr3_aa: CASSYRAGGLGEQYF

v_call: TRBV2
clone_size: few
j_call: TRBJ2-7
d_call: TRBD1
cdr3_nt: TGTGCCAGCAGTACGCAGGGGGTCTACGAGCAGTACTTC
cdr3_aa: CASSTQGVYEQYF

v_call: TRBV18
clone_size: .
j_call: TRBJ2-1
d_call: TRBD2
cdr3_nt: TGTGCCAGCTCACCACCGGGACTAGCGGGACGGAACAATGAGCAGTTCTTC
cdr3_aa: CASSPPGLAGRNNEQFF

v_call: TRBV30
clone_size: .
j_call: TRBJ1-2
d_call: .
cdr3_nt: TGTGCCTGGAGTGTAACTGCTTATGGCTACACCTTC
cdr3_aa: CAWSVTAYGYTF

v_call: TRBV29-1
clone_size: many
j_call: TRBJ2-7
d_call: TRBD1
cdr3_nt: TGCAGCGTTGGGACAGGGGTTGGAGAGCAGTACTTC
cdr3_aa: CSVGTGVGEQYF

v_call: TRBV29-1
clone_size: few
j_call: TRBJ1-5
d_call: .
cdr3_nt: TGCAGCGTTGAAGATCCGTATAGCAATCAGCCCCAGCATTTT
cdr3_aa: CSVEDPYSNQPQHF

v_call: TRBV15
clone_size: few
j_call: TRBJ2-7
d_call: TRBD2
cdr3_nt: TGTGCCACCAGCAGAGATCGGGATAGCGGGAGATCAAGGTACGAGCAGTACTTC
cdr3_aa: CATSRDRDSGRSRYEQYF

v_call: TRBV28
clone_size: few
j_call: TRBJ2-1
d_call: .
cdr3_nt: TGTGCCAGCAGTTTAGGGCTGGGAGACGTCTACAATGAGCAGTTCTTC
cdr3_aa: CASSLGLGDVYNEQFF

v_call: TRBV7-3
clone_size: few
j_call: TRBJ2-2
d_call: .
cdr3_nt: TGTGCCAGCAGATGGACAGCAAACACCGGGGAGCTGTTTTTT
cdr3_aa: CASRWTANTGELFF

v_call: TRBV28
clone_size: few
j_call: TRBJ1-1
d_call: .
cdr3_nt: TGTGCCAGCAGTTTAGCAGGGCTGGAGACTGAAGCTTTCTTT
cdr3_aa: CASSLAGLETEAFF

v_call: TRBV21-1
clone_size: .
j_call: TRBJ2-1
d_call: .
cdr3_nt: TGTGCCAGCAGCACGGAGCGGGAGACGAATGAGCAGTTCTTC
cdr3_aa: CASSTERETNEQFF

v_call: TRBV30
clone_size: .
j_call: TRBJ2-1
d_call: .
cdr3_nt: TGTGCCTGGAGAACGAGTATTGTGCAGTTCTTC
cdr3_aa: CAWRTSIVQFF

v_call: TRBV28
clone_size: .
j_call: TRBJ1-3
d_call: .
cdr3_nt: TGTGCCAGCAGTTCCCAAATGGGGGGAACTGGAAACACCATATATTTT
cdr3_aa: CASSSQMGGTGNTIYF

v_call: TRBV6-5
clone_size: .
j_call: TRBJ1-5
d_call: TRBD1
cdr3_nt: TGTGCCAGCAGGAGGACAGGGAGTCAGCCCCAGCATTTT
cdr3_aa: CASRRTGSQPQHF

v_call: TRBV7-9
clone_size: few
j_call: TRBJ2-7
d_call: .
cdr3_nt: TGTGCCAGCAGCTTCTCCTCCGAGCAGTACTTC
cdr3_aa: CASSFSSEQYF

v_call: TRBV7-3
clone_size: few
j_call: TRBJ2-5
d_call: TRBD2
cdr3_nt: TGTGCCAGCAGCCCTTACCTGAGCGGGAAAGAGACCCAGTACTTC
cdr3_aa: CASSPYLSGKETQYF

v_call: TRBV10-3
clone_size: .
j_call: TRBJ1-2
d_call: .
cdr3_nt: TGTGCCATCAGCGCTAAATTCTCGGATGGCTACACCTTC
cdr3_aa: CAISAKFSDGYTF

v_call: TRBV7-2
clone_size: few
j_call: TRBJ2-7
d_call: .
cdr3_nt: TGTGCCAGCAGCGTTGACACAGCCTACGAGCAGTACTTC
cdr3_aa: CASSVDTAYEQYF

v_call: TRBV5-1
clone_size: few
j_call: TRBJ2-3
d_call: .
cdr3_nt: TGCGCCAGCAGCTTACAGGTCTCTAGCACAGATACGCAGTATTTT
cdr3_aa: CASSLQVSSTDTQYF

v_call: TRBV30
clone_size: .
j_call: TRBJ2-7
d_call: .
cdr3_nt: TGTGCCTGGGGGACTGGGATGTCCTACGAGCAGTACTTC
cdr3_aa: CAWGTGMSYEQYF

v_call: TRBV27
clone_size: few
j_call: TRBJ2-1
d_call: TRBD2
cdr3_nt: TGTGCCAGCAGGGCGGGAGTTGCCTACAATGAGCAGTTCTTC
cdr3_aa: CASRAGVAYNEQFF

v_call: TRBV7-9
clone_size: few
j_call: TRBJ2-7
d_call: TRBD1
cdr3_nt: TGTGCCAGCAGCTCGGGGACAGGGAGCTCCTACGAGCAGTACTTC
cdr3_aa: CASSSGTGSSYEQYF

v_call: TRBV14
clone_size: .
j_call: TRBJ2-1
d_call: TRBD1
cdr3_nt: TGTGCCAGCAACTCTCGAGGACAGGGGGCTGCAAATGAGCAGTTCTTC
cdr3_aa: CASNSRGQGAANEQFF

v_call: TRBV7-2
clone_size: .
j_call: TRBJ1-2
d_call: TRBD1
cdr3_nt: TGTGCCAGCAGCCTACGACAGGGAGGAGATGGCTACACCTTC
cdr3_aa: CASSLRQGGDGYTF

v_call: TRBV28
clone_size: few
j_call: TRBJ2-1
d_call: .
cdr3_nt: TGTGCCAGCAGTCCAACTAGCCACAATGAGCAGTTCTTC
cdr3_aa: CASSPTSHNEQFF

v_call: TRBV5-1
clone_size: .
j_call: TRBJ1-1
d_call: .
cdr3_nt: TGCGCCAGCAGCTTGGGGACGGGGGACGACACTGAAGCTTTCTTT
cdr3_aa: CASSLGTGDDTEAFF

v_call: TRBV30
clone_size: few
j_call: TRBJ2-5
d_call: .
cdr3_nt: TGTGCCTGGAGTGTACAACAGCCCCAGTACTTC
cdr3_aa: CAWSVQQPQYF

v_call: TRBV19
clone_size: .
j_call: TRBJ2-3
d_call: TRBD1
cdr3_nt: TGTGCCAGTGCCCGGGACAGGGGCGGCACAGATACGCAGTATTTT
cdr3_aa: CASARDRGGTDTQYF

v_call: TRBV5-1
clone_size: .
j_call: TRBJ2-3
d_call: TRBD2
cdr3_nt: TGCGCCAGCAGCTTGGGCGGGAGGTGGACAGATACGCAGTATTTT
cdr3_aa: CASSLGGRWTDTQYF

v_call: TRBV19
clone_size: few
j_call: TRBJ2-7
d_call: TRBD1
cdr3_nt: TGTGCCAGTAGTCGACAGGGGATCTACGAGCAGTACTTC
cdr3_aa: CASSRQGIYEQYF

v_call: TRBV6-4
clone_size: few
j_call: TRBJ2-6
d_call: .
cdr3_nt: TGTGCCAGCGCCCCGACTATCTCCAGCGCTGGGGCCAACGTCCTGACTTTC
cdr3_aa: CASAPTISSAGANVLTF

v_call: TRBV5-4
clone_size: few
j_call: TRBJ2-5
d_call: .
cdr3_nt: TGTGCCAGCAGCTCACAAGAGACCCAGTACTTC
cdr3_aa: CASSSQETQYF

v_call: TRBV18
clone_size: few
j_call: TRBJ2-1
d_call: TRBD1
cdr3_nt: TGTGCCAGCTCACGGGGGACAGGGGGCTACAATGAGCAGTTCTTC
cdr3_aa: CASSRGTGGYNEQFF

v_call: TRBV5-6
clone_size: .
j_call: TRBJ1-1
d_call: .
cdr3_nt: TGTGCCAGCAGCTCAATACAGGGCTACGATTACACTGAAGCTTTCTTT
cdr3_aa: CASSSIQGYDYTEAFF

v_call: TRBV30
clone_size: few
j_call: TRBJ2-7
d_call: .
cdr3_nt: TGTGCCTGGAGTGTACTGAACAGGGCTTTCCACGAGCAGTACTTC
cdr3_aa: CAWSVLNRAFHEQYF

v_call: TRBV6-6
clone_size: .
j_call: TRBJ2-5
d_call: TRBD2
cdr3_nt: TGTGCCAGCAGTTACAGGACGGCGGGAGGGATGGAGACCCAGTACTTC
cdr3_aa: CASSYRTAGGMETQYF

v_call: TRBV21-1
clone_size: .
j_call: TRBJ2-5
d_call: .
cdr3_nt: TGTGCCAGCAGTTTACGGGAAGATCAAGAGACCCAGTACTTC
cdr3_aa: CASSLREDQETQYF

v_call: TRBV27
clone_size: few
j_call: TRBJ2-3
d_call: TRBD2
cdr3_nt: TGTGCCAGCAGTCATAGACTAGCGGTCACAGATACGCAGTATTTT
cdr3_aa: CASSHRLAVTDTQYF

v_call: TRBV6-5
clone_size: .
j_call: TRBJ1-5
d_call: .
cdr3_nt: TGTGCCAGCAGCTTGGACAGTCATAGCAATCAGCCCCAGCATTTT
cdr3_aa: CASSLDSHSNQPQHF

v_call: TRBV9
clone_size: few
j_call: TRBJ2-5
d_call: .
cdr3_nt: TGTGCCAGCAGCGTATCTGGGACAAACCAAGAGACCCAGTACTTC
cdr3_aa: CASSVSGTNQETQYF

v_call: TRBV9
clone_size: few
j_call: TRBJ2-2
d_call: .
cdr3_nt: TGTGCCAGCAGCCCGCAGACAGGCCCTAACACCGGGGAGCTGTTTTTT
cdr3_aa: CASSPQTGPNTGELFF

v_call: TRBV28
clone_size: .
j_call: TRBJ1-5
d_call: .
cdr3_nt: TGTGCCAGCAGTTTCGGGACATTTAGCAATCAGCCCCAGCATTTT
cdr3_aa: CASSFGTFSNQPQHF

v_call: TRBV30
clone_size: few
j_call: TRBJ2-7
d_call: .
cdr3_nt: TGTGCCTGGGATCTTAGTTACGAGCAGTACTTC
cdr3_aa: CAWDLSYEQYF

v_call: TRBV4-1
clone_size: .
j_call: TRBJ1-1
d_call: .
cdr3_nt: TGCGCCAGCAGCCTCGGAGTTCCCTTGATGAACACTGAAGCTTTCTTT
cdr3_aa: CASSLGVPLMNTEAFF